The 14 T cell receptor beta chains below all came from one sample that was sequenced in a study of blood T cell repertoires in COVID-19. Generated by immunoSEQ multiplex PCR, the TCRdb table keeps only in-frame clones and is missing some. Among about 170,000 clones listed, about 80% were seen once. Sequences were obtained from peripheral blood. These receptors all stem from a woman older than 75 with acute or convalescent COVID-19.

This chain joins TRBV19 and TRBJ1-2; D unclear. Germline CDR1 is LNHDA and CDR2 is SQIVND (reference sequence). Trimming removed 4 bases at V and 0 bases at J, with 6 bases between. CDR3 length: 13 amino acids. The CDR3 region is CASSTGANYGYTF. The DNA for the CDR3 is TGTGCCAGTAGTACCGGAGCTAACTATGGCTACACCTTC.

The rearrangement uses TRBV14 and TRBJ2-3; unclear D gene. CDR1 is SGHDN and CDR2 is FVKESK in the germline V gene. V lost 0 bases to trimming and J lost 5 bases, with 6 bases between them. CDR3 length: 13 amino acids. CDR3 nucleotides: TGTGCCAGCAGCCAAGATCTAAGAGATACGCAGTATTTT. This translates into CASSQDLRDTQYF. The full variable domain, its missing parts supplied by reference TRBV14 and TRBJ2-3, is EAGVTQFPSHSVIEKGQTVTLRCDPISGHDNLYWYRRVMGKEIKFLLHFVKESKQDESGMPNNRFLAERTGGTYSTLKVQPAELEDSGVYFCASSQDLRDTQYFGPGTRLTVL.

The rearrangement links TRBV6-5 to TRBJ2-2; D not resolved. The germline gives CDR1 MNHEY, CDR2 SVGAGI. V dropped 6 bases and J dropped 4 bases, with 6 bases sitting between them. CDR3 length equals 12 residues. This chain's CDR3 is CASSGVTGELFF. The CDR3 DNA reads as TGTGCCAGCAGCGGAGTCACCGGGGAGCTGTTTTTT.

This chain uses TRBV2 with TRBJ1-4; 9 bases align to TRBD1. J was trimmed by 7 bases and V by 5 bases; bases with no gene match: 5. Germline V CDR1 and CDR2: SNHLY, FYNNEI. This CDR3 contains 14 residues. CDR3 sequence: CASSTGGYSEKLFF. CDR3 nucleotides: TGTGCCAGCAGTACAGGGGGCTATAGTGAAAAACTGTTTTTT.

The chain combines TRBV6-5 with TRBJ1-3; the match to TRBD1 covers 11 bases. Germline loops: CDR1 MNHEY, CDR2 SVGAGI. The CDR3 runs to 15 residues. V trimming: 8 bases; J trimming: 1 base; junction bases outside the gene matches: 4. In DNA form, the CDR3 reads TGTGCCAGCCAGGACAGGGGGCTTTCTGGAAACACCATATATTTT. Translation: CASQDRGLSGNTIYF.

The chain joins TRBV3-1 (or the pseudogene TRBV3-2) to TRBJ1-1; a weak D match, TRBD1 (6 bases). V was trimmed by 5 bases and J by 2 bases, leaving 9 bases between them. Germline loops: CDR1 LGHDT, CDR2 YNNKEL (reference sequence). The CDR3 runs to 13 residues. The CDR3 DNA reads TGTGCCAGCAGCTTACAGGGTAACACTGAAGCTTTCTTT. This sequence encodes CASSLQGNTEAFF.

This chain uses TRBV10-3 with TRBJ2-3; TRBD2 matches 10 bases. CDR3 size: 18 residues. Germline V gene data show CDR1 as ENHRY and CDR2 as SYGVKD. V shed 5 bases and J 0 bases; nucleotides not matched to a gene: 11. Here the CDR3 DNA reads TGTGCCATCAGTTCGGGTACTAGCGGGGAAACTAGCACAGATACGCAGTATTTT. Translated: CAISSGTSGETSTDTQYF.

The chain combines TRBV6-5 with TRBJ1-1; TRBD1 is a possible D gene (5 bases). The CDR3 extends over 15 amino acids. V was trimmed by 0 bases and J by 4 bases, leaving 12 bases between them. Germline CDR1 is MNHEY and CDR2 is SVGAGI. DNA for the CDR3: TGTGCCAGCAGTTACTCATCGGGGGGAGGCACTGAAGCTTTCTTT. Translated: CASSYSSGGGTEAFF.

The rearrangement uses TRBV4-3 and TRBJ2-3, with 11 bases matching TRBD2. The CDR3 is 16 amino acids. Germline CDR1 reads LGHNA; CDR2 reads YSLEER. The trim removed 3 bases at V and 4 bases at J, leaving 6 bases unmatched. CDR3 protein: CASSQEPLAGADTQYF. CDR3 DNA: TGCGCCAGCAGCCAGGAACCACTAGCGGGAGCAGATACGCAGTATTTT.

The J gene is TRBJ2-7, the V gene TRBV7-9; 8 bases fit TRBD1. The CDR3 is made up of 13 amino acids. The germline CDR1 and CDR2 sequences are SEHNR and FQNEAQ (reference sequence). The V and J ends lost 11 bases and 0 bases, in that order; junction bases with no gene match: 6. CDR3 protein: CAYNRGNSYEQYF. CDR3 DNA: TGTGCCTACAACAGGGGGAACTCCTACGAGCAGTACTTC.

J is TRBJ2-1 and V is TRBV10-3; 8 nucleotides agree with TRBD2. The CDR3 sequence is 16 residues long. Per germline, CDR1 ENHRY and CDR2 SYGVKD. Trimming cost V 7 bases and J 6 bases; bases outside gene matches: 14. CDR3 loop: CAIMNREGRLGNEQFF. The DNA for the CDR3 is TGTGCCATCATGAACCGGGAGGGCCGCTTGGGCAATGAGCAGTTCTTC.

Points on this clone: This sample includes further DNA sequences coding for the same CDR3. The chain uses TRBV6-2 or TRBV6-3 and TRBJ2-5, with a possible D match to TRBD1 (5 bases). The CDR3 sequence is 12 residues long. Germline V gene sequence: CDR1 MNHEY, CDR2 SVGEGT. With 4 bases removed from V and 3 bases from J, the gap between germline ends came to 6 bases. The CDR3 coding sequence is TGTGCCAGCAGTTGGGGCGAAGAGACCCAGTACTTC. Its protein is CASSWGEETQYF.

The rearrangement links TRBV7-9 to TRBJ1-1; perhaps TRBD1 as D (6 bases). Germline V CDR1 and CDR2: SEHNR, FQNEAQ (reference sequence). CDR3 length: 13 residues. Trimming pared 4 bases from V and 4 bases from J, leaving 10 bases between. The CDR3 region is CASSSRGPTEAFF. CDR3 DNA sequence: TGTGCCAGCAGCTCCAGGGGTCCCACTGAAGCTTTCTTT.

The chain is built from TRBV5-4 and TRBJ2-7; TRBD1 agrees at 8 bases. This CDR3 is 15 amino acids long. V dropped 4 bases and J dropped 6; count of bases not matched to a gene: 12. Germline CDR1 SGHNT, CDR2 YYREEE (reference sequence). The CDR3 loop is CASSPELDRGGEQYF. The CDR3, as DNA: TGTGCCAGCAGCCCGGAATTAGACAGGGGAGGCGAGCAGTACTTC.